This is a list of T cell receptor beta chains from one sample in a study of blood T cell repertoires in COVID-19. Repertoires were generated with immunoSEQ multiplex PCR, while TCRdb's copy carries only in-frame clones and drops some. The sample yields approximately 260,000 clones, roughly 88% seen once. Material: peripheral blood. The receptor source for this set is a woman in her sixties or seventies with acute or convalescent COVID-19. The CDR3 runs from the conserved cysteine through the conserved F or W. A D gene is named only where the DNA matches it firmly. Clone size is shown for a subset of rows, as once, few, many or a class of expanded clone.

len,abundance,d_gene,v_gene,j_gene,CDR3nt,CDR3aa
15,.,.,TRBV4-1,TRBJ1-4,TGCGCCAGCAGCCAATTAAGTCCCCCGGGGGAAAAACTGTTTTTT,CASSQLSPPGEKLFF
15,.,TRBD2,TRBV5-1,TRBJ2-7,TGCGCCAGCAGCCTGAGACTAGCGGAAAAGTACGAGCAGTACTTC,CASSLRLAEKYEQYF
18,.,.,TRBV7-9,TRBJ2-1,TGTGCCAGCAGCCCAGAGATGGGAGCGTCGAGCTCCTACAATGAGCAGTTCTTC,CASSPEMGASSSYNEQFF
13,.,.,TRBV7-9,TRBJ1-1,TGTGCCAGCAGCTTAAGCAGGGTAGGAGAAGCTTTCTTT,CASSLSRVGEAFF
14,.,.,TRBV25-1,TRBJ1-2,TGTGCCAGCAGCCGGGGAAGAGCTAACTATGGCTACACCTTC,CASSRGRANYGYTF
14,.,.,TRBV3-1/TRBV3-2,TRBJ2-2,TGTGCCAGCAGCCAAGATGGGACTCCTCCTCGGACATTTTTT,CASSQDGTPPRTFF
15,.,.,TRBV5-4,TRBJ1-2,TGTGCCAGCAGCGTTTCGGCAGGGAGGATCTATGGCTACACCTTC,CASSVSAGRIYGYTF
13,.,.,TRBV6-6,TRBJ2-7,TGTGCCAGCAGCCAGGCTACCCCATACGAGCAGTACTTC,CASSQATPYEQYF
14,.,.,TRBV3-1/TRBV3-2,TRBJ1-2,TGTGCCAGCAGCCAAAGGGCAGGGAACTATGGCTACACCTTC,CASSQRAGNYGYTF
15,.,TRBD1,TRBV11-2,TRBJ2-4,TGTGCCAGCAGCTTAGATAGTGGGACAGGGGGCTGGGGGGACTTC,CASSLDSGTGGWGDF
16,.,TRBD2,TRBV7-9,TRBJ2-3,TGTGCCAGCAGCTCCGGACTAGCGGGGGGGCCAGATACGCAGTATTTT,CASSSGLAGGPDTQYF
16,.,.,TRBV19,TRBJ1-3,TGTGCCAGTAGTAGGAAAGGGACATCTTCTGGAAACACCATATATTTT,CASSRKGTSSGNTIYF
14,.,.,TRBV12-2,TRBJ1-1,TGTGCAAGTCGCTTAGGGACAGGGGACACTGAAGCTTTCTTT,CASRLGTGDTEAFF
15,.,.,TRBV5-4,TRBJ1-2,TGTGCCAGCAGCCCGTACAGGCTTACTAACTATGGCTACACCTTC,CASSPYRLTNYGYTF
14,few,.,TRBV29-1,TRBJ1-2,TGCAGCGTTGACGGGGTTGGGGAGGGGAATGGCTACACCTTC,CSVDGVGEGNGYTF
14,.,.,TRBV2,TRBJ2-4,TGTGCCAGCAGTGGGCGGGGCGGACAAAACATTCAGTACTTC,CASSGRGGQNIQYF
14,.,TRBD2,TRBV5-1,TRBJ2-5,TGCGCCAGCAGCTCGTCTAGCGGGGAAGAGACCCAGTACTTC,CASSSSSGEETQYF
13,.,TRBD2,TRBV27,TRBJ2-7,TGTGCCAGCGGGTTAGCGGGGCCCTACGAGCAGTACTTC,CASGLAGPYEQYF
16,.,TRBD1,TRBV5-1,TRBJ1-3,TGCGCCAGCAGCTGGCGGACAGGTCTCTCTGGAAACACCATATATTTT,CASSWRTGLSGNTIYF
14,.,.,TRBV30,TRBJ2-1,TGTGCCTGGTCACCCATTACAGACTACAATGAGCAGTTCTTC,CAWSPITDYNEQFF
16,.,.,TRBV7-2,TRBJ2-5,TGTGCCAGCAGCTTATCGGGTCCTAGGGGTGTGGAGACCCAGTACTTC,CASSLSGPRGVETQYF
12,few,.,TRBV10-1,TRBJ2-7,TGCGCCAGCAGTTCCACATCCTCCGAGCAGTACTTC,CASSSTSSEQYF